The present T cell receptor (beta chain) was sequenced within a study of shared clonotypes between healthy human individuals. At the level of the study: For every donor, three CD4 naive, three CD4 memory, two CD8 naive and one CD8 memory plates were used.

Trimming cost V 1 base and J 6 bases, with 19 bases left between them. Germline loops: CDR1 LNHDA, CDR2 SQIVND (reference sequence). The CDR3 runs 16 residues. The table came from immunoSEQ multiplex PCR; TCRdb's copy has only in-frame clones and leaves some out. The sample holds 1.6 million or so clones, around 97% seen once. Every one of the donors was a Caucasian adult that lived in Nashville, Tennessee. The sequence was obtained from a man aged 25 to 40 in good health. The V call is TRBV19, the J call TRBJ2-7; D ambiguous. The specimen sequenced was naive CD4+ T cells sorted from blood. The subset denotes: CD45RA+ positively selected. For the CDR3, the DNA is TGTGCCAGTAGTATAGTCGGAACTGGGGTTTTAAGCGAGCAGTACTTC. It codes for CASSIVGTGVLSEQYF. The whole variable domain, filled in from reference TRBV19 and TRBJ2-7, reads DGGITQSPKYLFRKEGQNVTLSCEQNLNHDAMYWYRQDPGQGLRLIYYSQIVNDFQKGDIAEGYSVSREKKESFPLTVTSAQKNPTAFYLCASSIVGTGVLSEQYFGPGTRLTVT.